Shown below are 14 T cell receptor beta chains from a single sample sequenced in a study of blood T cell repertoires in COVID-19. Some clones are missing from TCRdb's copy, which holds only in-frame ones; the method was immunoSEQ multiplex PCR. The sample records 70,000 to 85,000 clones, around nine tenths being singletons. The sequencing sample was made of peripheral blood. The receptors were sampled from a man in his 70s with active or convalescent COVID-19.

This clone appeared once. The CDR3: CASTSPGQITGELFF. As DNA, the CDR3 is TGTGCCAGCACTTCTCCGGGACAGATTACCGGGGAGCTGTTTTTT. The chain links TRBV5-5 to TRBJ2-2, with TRBD1 matching over 7 bases. The length of the CDR3 is 15 residues. CDR1 is SGHKS and CDR2 is YYEKEE in the germline V gene (reference sequence). Unmatched junction bases numbered 10, after V lost 6 bases and J lost 5 bases.

The V and J genes are TRBV3-1 (or the pseudogene TRBV3-2) and TRBJ1-2; D remains unclear. CDR3 length: 15 amino acids. The V gene lost 5 bases and the J gene lost 8 bases, with 21 bases spanning the gap. Germline V gene data show CDR1 as LGHDT and CDR2 as YNNKEL (reference sequence). CDR3 sequence reads: CASSSQDFWPGGYTF. The CDR3 bases are TGTGCCAGCAGCTCCCAAGACTTTTGGCCCGGCGGCTACACCTTC.

The chain combines TRBV14 with TRBJ1-5; D is perhaps TRBD1 (6 bases). The CDR3 length is 15 residues. Germline V CDR1 and CDR2: SGHDN, FVKESK. Deletions cut 2 bases from V and 6 bases from J, with 14 bases between. CDR3 amino acids: CASSQPQGIRQPQHF. The DNA for the CDR3 is TGTGCCAGCAGCCAACCACAGGGAATTCGTCAGCCCCAGCATTTT.

The genes are TRBV27 and TRBJ2-1; 11 bases align to TRBD2. The V and J ends lost 5 bases and 2 bases, in that order; junction bases with no gene match: 5. This CDR3 spans 16 amino acids. The germline gives CDR1 MNHEY, CDR2 SMNVEV (reference sequence). CDR3 region: CASSPLTSGAYNEQFF. CDR3 in DNA: TGTGCCAGCAGTCCGCTGACTAGCGGGGCCTACAATGAGCAGTTCTTC.

V and J are TRBV27 and TRBJ1-5; 8 nucleotides agree with TRBD1. Trimming removed 3 bases from V and 2 bases from J; junction bases left unmatched: 3. The CDR3 contains 15 residues. Germline CDR1 MNHEY, CDR2 SMNVEV (reference sequence). The CDR3 here is CASSLGTGGNQPQHF. As DNA, the CDR3 is TGTGCCAGCAGTTTGGGGACAGGAGGCAATCAGCCCCAGCATTTT.

J is TRBJ2-5 and V is TRBV5-8; TRBD1 aligns across 8 bases. The CDR3 is made up of 15 amino acids. CDR1 is SGHTS, CDR2 YDEGEE, per germline. V was pared by 4 bases and J by 0 bases, with 5 bases of the junction left unmatched. The DNA for the CDR3 is TGTGCCAGCAGCCCGCGGACAGGGAACCAAGAGACCCAGTACTTC. Translation: CASSPRTGNQETQYF.

The J gene is TRBJ1-2, the V gene TRBV6-1; TRBD1 aligns across 7 bases. This CDR3 contains 12 residues. Germline V gene data show CDR1 as MNHNS and CDR2 as SASEGT. With V trimmed by 5 bases and J by 8 bases, 5 bases remained unmatched. The CDR3: CASSLTGEGYTF. Written as DNA, the CDR3 is TGTGCCAGCAGTTTAACAGGGGAAGGCTACACCTTC.

This clone has a single count. This sequence joins TRBV5-1 and TRBJ1-1, with 11 nucleotides matching TRBD1. The CDR3 is made up of 14 amino acids. CDR1 and CDR2 from the germline V gene are SGHRS and YFSETQ. V lost 7 bases, J lost 4 bases, and 6 bases stayed unmatched. CDR3 bases: TGCGCCAGCGCCTACGGACAGGGGGCCACTGAAGCTTTCTTT. Its translation is CASAYGQGATEAFF. Using reference TRBV5-1 and TRBJ1-1 for the parts outside the CDR3, the full variable domain is KAGVTQTPRYLIKTRGQQVTLSCSPISGHRSVSWYQQTPGQGLQFLFEYFSETQRNKGNFPGRFSGRQFSNSRSEMNVSTLELGDSALYLCASAYGQGATEAFFGQGTRLTVV.

This chain joins TRBV19 and TRBJ1-6; TRBD1 might be the D (6 bases). This CDR3 comprises 15 residues. The germline CDR1 and CDR2 sequences are LNHDA and SQIVND (reference sequence). Trimming left V 5 bases short and J 5 bases short, with 13 bases between. Here the CDR3 DNA reads TGTGCCAGTAGTCGGCAGGGGAGACATAATTCACCCCTCCACTTT. This gives the protein CASSRQGRHNSPLHF.

CDR3 sequence: CASSLEGADYGYTF. CDR3 DNA: TGTGCCAGCAGCCTAGAGGGGGCCGACTATGGCTACACCTTC. The chain combines TRBV5-4 with TRBJ1-2; 7 bases line up with TRBD1. Per germline, CDR1 SGHNT and CDR2 YYREEE (reference sequence). This CDR3 region has 14 residues. J was trimmed by 3 bases and V by 4 bases; bases with no gene match: 6.

The chain joins TRBV5-4 to TRBJ2-1; D possibly corresponds to TRBD2 (6 bases). Between the trimmed V and J ends, which lost 6 bases and 9 bases, there was a span of 19 bases. The CDR3 sequence is 14 residues long. Germline values: CDR1 SGHNT, CDR2 YYREEE (reference sequence). The DNA of the CDR3 is TGTGCCAGCAATCAGGAAAAGACTAGTCTTGAGCAGTTCTTC. Amino acids: CASNQEKTSLEQFF.

This clone was counted a few times. This chain joins TRBV30 and TRBJ2-7; TRBD1 matches at 8 bases. The CDR3 consists of 13 residues. In germline, CDR1 is GTSNPN, CDR2 SVGIG (reference sequence). V trimming: 6 bases; J trimming: 5 bases; junction bases outside the gene matches: 9. In nucleotides, the CDR3 is TGTGCCTGTTCGACAGGGGTGGTCGACGAGCAGTACTTC. Protein: CACSTGVVDEQYF. The full variable domain, completed using reference TRBV30 and TRBJ2-7, is SQTIHQWPATLVQPVGSPLSLECTVEGTSNPNLYWYRQAAGRGLQLLFYSVGIGQISSEVPQNLSASRPQDRQFILSSKKLLLSDSGFYLCACSTGVVDEQYFGPGTRLTVT.

Only one count was recorded for this clone. This chain joins TRBV30 and TRBJ2-7; tentatively, D is TRBD1 (6 bases). This CDR3 is built from 12 residues. Germline assignment: CDR1 GTSNPN and CDR2 SVGIG (reference sequence). The DNA of the CDR3 is TGTGCTGTGTCCCAGGGGCCCTACGAGCAGTACTTC. Encoded protein: CAVSQGPYEQYF.

The chain is built from TRBV11-2 and TRBJ1-1; a weak D match, TRBD1 (6 bases). Germline values: CDR1 SGHAT, CDR2 FQNNGV. V was pared by 0 bases and J by 5 bases, with 16 bases between. The CDR3 runs 16 residues. The CDR3 region has the DNA TGTGCCAGCAGCTTAGACCCCTCCGGGGGGCGGACTGAAGCTTTCTTT. Protein sequence: CASSLDPSGGRTEAFF.